This T cell receptor beta chain originates from a study of OX40 agonist ivuxolimab in advanced cancers. Whole-study context: At roughly 80% male, the cohort had a mean age of around 56 years, ranging from roughly 20 to 85.

Samples of blood were obtained at baseline, on cycle 4 day 1, and on cycle 7 day 1. Assay used: immunoSEQ multiplex PCR; TCRdb lists only in-frame clones, some missing. The sample consists of under 40,000 clones, about 80% of them appearing once. Germline lookup yields CDR1 MDHEN and CDR2 SYDVKM. CDR3 length: 15 amino acids. V lost 3 bases to trimming and J lost 10 bases; unmatched junction nucleotides: 8. As for this clone: Its antigen is currently unknown.

General observations from the study: There was clonal expansion of CD4+ and CD8+ blood T cells by week 6 at 0.1 to 3.0 mg/kg. Relative to CD4+ cells, CD8+ T cells on average had more expanded clones.

The chain joins TRBV28 to TRBJ2-1; 11 bases fit TRBD2. This clonotype was obtained from an adult with an advanced solid tumor such as melanoma, head and neck, liver or kidney cancer. The specimen comprised CD4+ or CD8+ T cells sorted from blood, sampled in a trial of the OX40 agonist ivuxolimab. The CDR3 DNA reads as TGTGCCAGCAGTTTCGGGACTAGCGGTATGCGCGAGCAGTTCTTC. Protein sequence: CASSFGTSGMREQFF.